This TCR beta chain was documented in a study of T cell clones after liver transplantation. Across the whole study: Post-transplant blood was tracked for graft-donor-reactive T cell clones identified in a pre-transplant mixed lymphocyte reaction. Study-wide findings and caveats: Circulating graft-donor-reactive CD4 TCRbeta sequences fell significantly post-transplant in 5 of 8 subjects.

CD3+CD4+ and CD3+CD8+ cells were FACS-sorted from thawed unstimulated PBMCs. TCRdb's table, derived via immunoSEQ multiplex PCR, lists solely in-frame clones and lacks some. The table has about 76,000 clones, approximately 87% seen once. In this sample, this clone turned up once. What it recognizes is unknown. The specimen was CD4+ T cells from blood, collected at the 22-month timepoint. The source is a human patient who received a liver transplant. Some T cells could come from the graft donor.

The CDR3 DNA is TGTGCCATCAGTGTCAGAGACCAAGAGACCCAGTACTTC. The encoded protein is CAISVRDQETQYF. The chain uses TRBV10-3 and TRBJ2-5; no clear D. Germline values: CDR1 ENHRY, CDR2 SYGVKD. Trimming removed 4 bases from V and 0 bases from J, with 6 bases in between. CDR3 length: 13 amino acids.